The clone carrying this T cell receptor (beta chain) was observed at least ten times. Its cognate antigen is unknown. The CDR3 consists of 14 residues. V lost 0 bases and J lost 5, with 9 bases in between. Germline assignment: CDR1 SGHRS and CDR2 YFSETQ. This entry comes from a study of T-cell reconstitution after alpha-beta-depleted transplantation in children. Study-level points and caveats: Some patients' high day-60 TCRbeta diversity was attributed to recipient cells surviving conditioning. In patients about two months after transplant, alpha-beta T cells reportedly arose from several hundred expanded graft clones. T-cell counts and diversity were attributed mostly to newly produced T cells one year after transplant.

Researchers prepared the TCRbeta library using unique molecular identifiers, the study reports. TCRdb redid the calling of the PCR reads with MiXCR, one entry per CDR3 protein. The sample includes roughly 200,000 distinct CDR3 sequences, about 8.4% seen only once; the top ten take roughly a third. The TCR was taken from a male patient between 2 and 10 years old who had a stem cell transplant for acute myeloid leukemia, so the T cells may come from the graft donor. The J gene is TRBJ2-1, the V gene TRBV5-1; D is tentatively TRBD1 or TRBD2 (5 bases each). Specimen: PBMCs, mostly from graft donor cells, collected 360 days after TCRalphabeta/CD19-depleted stem cell transplant. The CDR3 region is CASSLEGTNNEQFF. CDR3 in DNA: TGCGCCAGCAGCTTGGAAGGGACCAACAATGAGCAGTTCTTC.